The present T cell receptor (beta chain) was sequenced within a study of CD8+ T cells in alopecia areata. Study overall: Tofacitinib administration to treated patients was oral, at 5 to 10 mg twice daily. Regarding the study as a whole: A great number of expanded lesional clones endured in scalp and blood during tofacitinib. Clonality in the scalp and expanded CD8+ clones ranked among the top 100 were significantly decreased by tofacitinib.

Germline V gene lookup returns CDR1 MNHEY and CDR2 SVGAGI. V shed 5 bases and J shed 5 bases, with 7 bases lying between them. The CDR3 length is 13 residues. Reverse transcription of extracted RNA yielded cDNA, which provided the sequencing template. Measured with immunoSEQ multiplex PCR; TCRdb has only the in-frame clones, and not every one. The sample yields about 210,000 clones, approximately 72% seen once. Specified treatment: oral pan-JAK inhibitor, 5-10 mg twice daily. As for this clone: What it binds is not known.

This specimen was CD4+ T cells sorted from blood, taken around week 44, from a patient treated with tofacitinib. This sequence was found in a human donor with alopecia areata. The chain couples TRBV6-5 to TRBJ1-6; D is undetermined. The CDR3 protein is CASSQADNSPLHF. Written as DNA, the CDR3 is TGTGCCAGCAGTCAAGCGGATAATTCACCCCTCCACTTT.